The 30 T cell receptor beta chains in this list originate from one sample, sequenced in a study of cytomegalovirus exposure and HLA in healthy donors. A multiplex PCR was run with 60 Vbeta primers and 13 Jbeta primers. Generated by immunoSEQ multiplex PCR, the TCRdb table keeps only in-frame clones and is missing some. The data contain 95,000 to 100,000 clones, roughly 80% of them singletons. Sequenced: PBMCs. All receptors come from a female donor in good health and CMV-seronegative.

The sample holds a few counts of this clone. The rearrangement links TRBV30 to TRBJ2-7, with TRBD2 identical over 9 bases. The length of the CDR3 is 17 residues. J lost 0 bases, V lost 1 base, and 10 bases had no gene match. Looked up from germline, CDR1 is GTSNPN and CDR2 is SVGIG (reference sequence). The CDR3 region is CAWSGVAGGQSSYEQYF. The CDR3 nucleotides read TGTGCCTGGAGTGGAGTGGCGGGGGGGCAAAGCTCCTACGAGCAGTACTTC.

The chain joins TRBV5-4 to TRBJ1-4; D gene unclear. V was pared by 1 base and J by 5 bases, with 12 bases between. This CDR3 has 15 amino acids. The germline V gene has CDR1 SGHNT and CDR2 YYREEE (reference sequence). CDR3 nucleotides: TGTGCCAGCAGCTTGCGGTCAGGCCAAAATGAAAAACTGTTTTTT. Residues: CASSLRSGQNEKLFF.

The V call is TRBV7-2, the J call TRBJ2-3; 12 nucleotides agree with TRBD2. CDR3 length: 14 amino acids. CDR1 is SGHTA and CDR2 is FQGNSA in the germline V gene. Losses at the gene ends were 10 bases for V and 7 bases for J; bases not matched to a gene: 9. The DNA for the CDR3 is TGTGCCACGGTGCTAGCGGGAGGGCCAAATACGCAGTATTTT. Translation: CATVLAGGPNTQYF.

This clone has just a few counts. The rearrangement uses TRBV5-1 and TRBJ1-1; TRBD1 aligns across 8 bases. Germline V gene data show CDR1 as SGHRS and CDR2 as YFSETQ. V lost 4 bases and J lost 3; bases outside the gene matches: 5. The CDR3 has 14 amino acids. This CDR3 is CASSILQGDTEAFF. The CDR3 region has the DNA TGCGCCAGCAGCATTCTACAGGGGGACACTGAAGCTTTCTTT.

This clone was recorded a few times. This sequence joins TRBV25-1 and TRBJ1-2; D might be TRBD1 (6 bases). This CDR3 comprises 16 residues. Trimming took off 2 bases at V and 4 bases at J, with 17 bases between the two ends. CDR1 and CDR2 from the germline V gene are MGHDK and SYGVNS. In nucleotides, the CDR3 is TGTGCCAGCAGTGAAAGTACAGGGTCTCCGATCTATGGCTACACCTTC. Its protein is CASSESTGSPIYGYTF.

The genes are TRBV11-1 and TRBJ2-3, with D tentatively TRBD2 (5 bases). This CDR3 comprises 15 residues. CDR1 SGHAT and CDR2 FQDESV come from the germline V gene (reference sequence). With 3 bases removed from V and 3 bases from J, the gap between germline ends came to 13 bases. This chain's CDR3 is CASSFRASSTDTQYF. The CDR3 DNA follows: TGTGCCAGCAGCTTCCGGGCTAGCTCGACAGATACGCAGTATTTT.

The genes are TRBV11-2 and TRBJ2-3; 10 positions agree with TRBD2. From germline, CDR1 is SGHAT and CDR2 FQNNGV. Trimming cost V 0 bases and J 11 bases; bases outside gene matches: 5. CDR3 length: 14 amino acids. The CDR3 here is CASSLDLQRGGQYF. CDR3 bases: TGTGCCAGCAGCTTAGATCTGCAGCGGGGGGGGCAGTATTTT. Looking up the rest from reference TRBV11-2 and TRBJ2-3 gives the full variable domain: EAGVAQSPRYKIIEKRQSVAFWCNPISGHATLYWYQQILGQGPKLLIQFQNNGVVDDSQLPKDRFSAERLKGVDSTLKIQPAKLEDSAVYLCASSLDLQRGGQYFGPGTRLTVL.

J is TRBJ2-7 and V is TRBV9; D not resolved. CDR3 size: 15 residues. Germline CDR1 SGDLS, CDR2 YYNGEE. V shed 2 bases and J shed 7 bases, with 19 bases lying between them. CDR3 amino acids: CASSVSAAPSLEQYF. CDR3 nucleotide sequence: TGTGCCAGCAGCGTGTCGGCGGCTCCGTCCTTGGAGCAGTACTTC. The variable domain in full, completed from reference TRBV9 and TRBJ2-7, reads DSGVTQTPKHLITATGQRVTLRCSPRSGDLSVYWYQQSLDQGLQFLIQYYNGEERAKGNILERFSAQQFPDLHSELNLSSLELGDSALYFCASSVSAAPSLEQYFGPGTRLTVT.

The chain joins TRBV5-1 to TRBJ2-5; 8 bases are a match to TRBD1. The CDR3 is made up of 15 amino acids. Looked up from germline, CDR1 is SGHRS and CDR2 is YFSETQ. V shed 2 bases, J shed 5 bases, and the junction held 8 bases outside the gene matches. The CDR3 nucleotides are TGCGCCAGCAGCTTCCAGGGGGCAGAGTACGAGACCCAGTACTTC. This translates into CASSFQGAEYETQYF.

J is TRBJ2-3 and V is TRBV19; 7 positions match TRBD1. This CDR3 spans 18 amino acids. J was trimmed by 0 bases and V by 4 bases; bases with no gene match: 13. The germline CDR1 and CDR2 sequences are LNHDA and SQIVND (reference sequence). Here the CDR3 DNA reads TGTGCCAGTAGTACCTGGGACAGTTGGGTGGGGAGCACAGATACGCAGTATTTT. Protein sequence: CASSTWDSWVGSTDTQYF.

The CDR3 region is CASSVSSSQVLIQYF. CDR3 coding DNA: TGTGCCAGCAGTGTTTCGTCCAGCCAGGTCCTCATTCAGTACTTC. The chain has TRBV6-1 and TRBJ2-4; no clear D. Germline V gives CDR1 MNHNS, CDR2 SASEGT. There are 15 residues in the CDR3. V lost 4 bases, J lost 9 bases, and 19 bases lay in between.

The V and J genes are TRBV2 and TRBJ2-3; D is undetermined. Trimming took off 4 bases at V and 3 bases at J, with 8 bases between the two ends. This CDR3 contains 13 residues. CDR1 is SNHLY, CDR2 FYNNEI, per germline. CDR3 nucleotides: TGTGCCAGCAGTGCCAGTTTTACAGATACGCAGTATTTT. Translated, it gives CASSASFTDTQYF.

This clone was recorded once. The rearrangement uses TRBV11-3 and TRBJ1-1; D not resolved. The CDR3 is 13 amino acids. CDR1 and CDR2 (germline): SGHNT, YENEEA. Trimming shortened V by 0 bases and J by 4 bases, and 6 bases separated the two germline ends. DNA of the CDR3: TGTGCCAGCAGCTTAGATCACATCACTGAAGCTTTCTTT. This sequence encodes CASSLDHITEAFF.

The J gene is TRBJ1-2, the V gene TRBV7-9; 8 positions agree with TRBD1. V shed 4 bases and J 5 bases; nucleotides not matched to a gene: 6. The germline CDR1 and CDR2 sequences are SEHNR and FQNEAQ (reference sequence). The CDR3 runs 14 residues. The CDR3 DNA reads TGTGCCAGCAGCTCCGCAGGGGGCGCTTATGGCTACACCTTC. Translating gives CASSSAGGAYGYTF.

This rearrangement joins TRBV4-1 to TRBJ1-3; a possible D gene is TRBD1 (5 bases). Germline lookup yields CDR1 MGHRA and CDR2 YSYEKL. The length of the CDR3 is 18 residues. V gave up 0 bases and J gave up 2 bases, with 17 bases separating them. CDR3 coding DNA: TGCGCCAGCAGCCAAGATCCGGTTGGGGGGGTACCTGGAAACACCATATATTTT. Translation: CASSQDPVGGVPGNTIYF.

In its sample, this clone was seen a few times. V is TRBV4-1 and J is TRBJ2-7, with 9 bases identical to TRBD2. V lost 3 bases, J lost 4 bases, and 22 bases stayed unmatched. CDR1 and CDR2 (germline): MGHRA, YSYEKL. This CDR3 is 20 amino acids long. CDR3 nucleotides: TGCGCCAGCAGCCAGAGTCCGGGACTAGCTATTAAGCCTTTACCTTACGAGCAGTACTTC. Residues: CASSQSPGLAIKPLPYEQYF.

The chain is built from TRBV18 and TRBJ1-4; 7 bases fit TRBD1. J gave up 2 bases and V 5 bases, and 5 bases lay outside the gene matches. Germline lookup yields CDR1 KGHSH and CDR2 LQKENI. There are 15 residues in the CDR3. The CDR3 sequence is CASSISTGTNEKLFF. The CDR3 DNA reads TGTGCCAGCTCAATATCGACAGGGACTAATGAAAAACTGTTTTTT. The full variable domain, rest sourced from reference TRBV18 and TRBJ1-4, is NAGVMQNPRHLVRRRGQEARLRCSPMKGHSHVYWYRQLPEEGLKFMVYLQKENIIDESGMPKERFSAEFPKEGPSILRIQQVVRGDSAAYFCASSISTGTNEKLFFGSGTQLSVL.

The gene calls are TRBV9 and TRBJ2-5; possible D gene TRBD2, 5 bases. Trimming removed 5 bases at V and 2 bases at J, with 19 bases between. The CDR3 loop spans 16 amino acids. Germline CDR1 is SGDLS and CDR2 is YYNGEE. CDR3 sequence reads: CASSGPSRALQETQYF. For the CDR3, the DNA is TGTGCCAGCAGTGGTCCATCGAGGGCCCTACAAGAGACCCAGTACTTC. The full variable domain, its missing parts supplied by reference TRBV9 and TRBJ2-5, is DSGVTQTPKHLITATGQRVTLRCSPRSGDLSVYWYQQSLDQGLQFLIQYYNGEERAKGNILERFSAQQFPDLHSELNLSSLELGDSALYFCASSGPSRALQETQYFGPGTRLLVL.

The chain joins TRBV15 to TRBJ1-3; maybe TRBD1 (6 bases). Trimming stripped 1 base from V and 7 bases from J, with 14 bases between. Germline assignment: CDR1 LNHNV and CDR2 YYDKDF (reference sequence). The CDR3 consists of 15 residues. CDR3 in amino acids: CATSRVGDTMNTIYF. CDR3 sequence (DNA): TGTGCCACCAGCAGAGTGGGGGACACGATGAACACCATATATTTT.

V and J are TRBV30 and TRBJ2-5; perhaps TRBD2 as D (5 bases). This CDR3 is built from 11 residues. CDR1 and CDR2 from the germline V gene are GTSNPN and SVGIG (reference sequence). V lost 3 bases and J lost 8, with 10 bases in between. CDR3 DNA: TGTGCCTGGAGGTTAGGAGGTACCCAGTACTTC. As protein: CAWRLGGTQYF.

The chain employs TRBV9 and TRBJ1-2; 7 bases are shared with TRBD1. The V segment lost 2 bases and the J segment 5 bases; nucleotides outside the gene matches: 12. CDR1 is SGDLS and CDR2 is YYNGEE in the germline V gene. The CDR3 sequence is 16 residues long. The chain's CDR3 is CASSVSDSLQGYGYTF. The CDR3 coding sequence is TGTGCCAGCAGCGTCTCGGACAGTTTACAGGGGTATGGCTACACCTTC.

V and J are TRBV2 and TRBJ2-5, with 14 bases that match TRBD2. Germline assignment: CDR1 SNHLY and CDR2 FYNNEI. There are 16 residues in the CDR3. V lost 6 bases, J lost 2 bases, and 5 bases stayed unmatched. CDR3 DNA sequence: TGTGCCAGCAGGACTAGCGGGAGGGCGGATCAAGAGACCCAGTACTTC. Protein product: CASRTSGRADQETQYF.

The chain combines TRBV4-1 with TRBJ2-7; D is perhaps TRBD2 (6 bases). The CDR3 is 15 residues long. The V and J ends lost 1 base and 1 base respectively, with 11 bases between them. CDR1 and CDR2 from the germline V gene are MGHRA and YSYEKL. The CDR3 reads CASSQGRAGSYEQYF. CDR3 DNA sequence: TGCGCCAGCAGCCAAGGGAGGGCAGGGTCCTACGAGCAGTACTTC.

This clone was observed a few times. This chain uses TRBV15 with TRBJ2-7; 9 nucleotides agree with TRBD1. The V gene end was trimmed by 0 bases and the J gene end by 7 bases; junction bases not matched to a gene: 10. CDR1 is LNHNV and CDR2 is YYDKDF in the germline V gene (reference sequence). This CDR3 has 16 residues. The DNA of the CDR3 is TGTGCCACCAGCAGAGATGTCGGGACAGGGACGGAAGAGCAGTACTTC. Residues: CATSRDVGTGTEEQYF.

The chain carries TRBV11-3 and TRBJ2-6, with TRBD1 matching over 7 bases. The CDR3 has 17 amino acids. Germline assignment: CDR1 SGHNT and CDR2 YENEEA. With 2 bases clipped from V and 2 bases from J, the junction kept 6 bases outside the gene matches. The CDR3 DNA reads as TGTGCCAGCAGCTTATCCTTGACAGGGACTGGGGCCAACGTCCTGACTTTC. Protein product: CASSLSLTGTGANVLTF.

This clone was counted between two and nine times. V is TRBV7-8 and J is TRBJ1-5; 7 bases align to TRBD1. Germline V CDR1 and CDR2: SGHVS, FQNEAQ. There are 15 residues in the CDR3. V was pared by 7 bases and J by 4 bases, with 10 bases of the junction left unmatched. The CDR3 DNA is TGTGCCAGCACCAGAGAGGCAGGGGGAAATCAGCCCCAGCATTTT. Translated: CASTREAGGNQPQHF.

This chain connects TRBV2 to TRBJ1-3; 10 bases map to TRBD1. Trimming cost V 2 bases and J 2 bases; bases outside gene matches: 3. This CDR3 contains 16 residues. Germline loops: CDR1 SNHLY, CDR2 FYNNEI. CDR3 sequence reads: CASSEFGTGAGNTIYF. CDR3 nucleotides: TGTGCCAGCAGTGAATTCGGGACAGGGGCTGGAAACACCATATATTTT.

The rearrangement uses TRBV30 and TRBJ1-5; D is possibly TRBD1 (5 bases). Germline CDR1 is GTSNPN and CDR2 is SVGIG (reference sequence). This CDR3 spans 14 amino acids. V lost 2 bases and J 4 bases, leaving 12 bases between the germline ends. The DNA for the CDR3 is TGTGCCTGGAGTCTAGGTGGGGCGAATCAGCCCCAGCATTTT. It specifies CAWSLGGANQPQHF. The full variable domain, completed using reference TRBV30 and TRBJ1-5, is SQTIHQWPATLVQPVGSPLSLECTVEGTSNPNLYWYRQAAGRGLQLLFYSVGIGQISSEVPQNLSASRPQDRQFILSSKKLLLSDSGFYLCAWSLGGANQPQHFGDGTRLSIL.

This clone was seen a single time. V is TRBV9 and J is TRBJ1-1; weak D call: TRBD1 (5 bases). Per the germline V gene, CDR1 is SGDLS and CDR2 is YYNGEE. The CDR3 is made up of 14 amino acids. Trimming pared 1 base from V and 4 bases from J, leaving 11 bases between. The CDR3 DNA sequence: TGTGCCAGCAGCGTATGGGGCGTGGGCACTGAAGCTTTCTTT. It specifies CASSVWGVGTEAFF.

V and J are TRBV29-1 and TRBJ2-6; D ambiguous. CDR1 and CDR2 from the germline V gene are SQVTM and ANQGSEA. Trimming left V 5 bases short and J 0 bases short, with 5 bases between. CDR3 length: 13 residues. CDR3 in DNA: TGCAGCGTTTCACTCTCTGGGGCCAACGTCCTGACTTTC. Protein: CSVSLSGANVLTF. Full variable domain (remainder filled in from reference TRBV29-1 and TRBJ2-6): SAVISQKPSRDICQRGTSLTIQCQVDSQVTMMFWYRQQPGQSLTLIATANQGSEATYESGFVIDKFPISRPNLTFSTLTVSNMSPEDSSIYLCSVSLSGANVLTFGAGSRLTVL.